This T cell receptor beta chain was found in a study of response to subunit inactivated influenza vaccine. Study-wide results and caveats: Only a handful of new T cells, the authors suggested, are recruited with each seasonal influenza vaccination.

This clonotype was recorded a few times. What it binds is not known. Trimming shortened V by 0 bases and J by 13 bases, and 13 bases separated the two germline ends. Looked up from germline, CDR1 is LGHDT and CDR2 is YNNKEL (reference sequence). The CDR3 has 12 amino acids. MiXCR, run by TCRdb on the RT-PCR reads, gives a single entry per CDR3 protein. This table holds approximately 500,000 distinct CDR3 sequences, 12% to 15% found once. The chain has TRBV3-1 and TRBJ2-7; perhaps TRBD1 as D (5 bases). The sequencing here drew on PBMCs from blood, taken approximately 13 days after vaccination. This receptor was identified in a man aged 45 to 65 who received an inactivated influenza vaccine. The CDR3 DNA sequence: TGTGCCAGCAGCCAAGATAGGACAAGACCCTACTTC. It encodes CASSQDRTRPYF.